The table lists the clone carrying this TCR beta chain with many counts. Its cognate antigen is unknown. This sample is part of a study of T cells in Graves' hyperthyroidism and ophthalmopathy. Germline assignment: CDR1 SQVTM and CDR2 ANQGSEA. Trimming cost V 0 bases and J 5 bases, with 8 bases left between them. The CDR3 totals 12 residues. With duration under 3 months, ophthalmopathy was active: Clinical Activity Score at least 3, NOSPECS at least 4. Orbital computed tomography and thyroid ultrasound, together with serum TRAb and thyroxine and clinical symptoms, were used for diagnoses. From RNA transcripts, TCR beta CDR3 regions were amplified. The HTBI primer set drove a first-round RT-PCR of the TCR CDR3. Each CDR3 protein gets one entry after TCRdb re-called the multiplex PCR reads with MiXCR. Here the sample spans 500,000 or so distinct CDR3 sequences, 15% to 20% being singletons. General study results and limits: Ophthalmopathy onset followed model prediction by a median roughly 6.5 months. Patients with ophthalmopathy were separated from those with stable hyperthyroidism by a 13 V-J model.

Sequenced: blood. The receptor was isolated from a woman aged 18-29 years with Graves' ophthalmopathy. V gene TRBV29-1 combines with J gene TRBJ2-7; D is possibly TRBD1 or TRBD2 (5 bases each). In nucleotides, the CDR3 is TGCAGCGTTGAAGAAATGGGGGACGAGCAGTACTTC. Protein product: CSVEEMGDEQYF.